The 15 T cell receptor beta chains listed next were all sequenced from one sample in a study of T cells in Graves' hyperthyroidism and ophthalmopathy. Amplified regions were TCR beta CDR3 sequences from RNA transcripts. The TCR CDR3 first-round RT-PCR relied on the HTBI primer set. TCRdb passed the multiplex PCR reads through MiXCR, listing each CDR3 protein once. The table includes hundreds of thousands of distinct CDR3 sequences, around 15% detected once. Material for sequencing was blood. The receptors stem from a woman aged 18-29 years with Graves' hyperthyroidism.

The chain has TRBV29-1 and TRBJ2-2; D possibly uses TRBD1 or TRBD2 (5 bases each). Germline V CDR1 and CDR2: SQVTM, ANQGSEA. Trimming pared 2 bases from V and 1 base from J, leaving 11 bases between. The CDR3 is made up of 15 amino acids. CDR3 DNA sequence: TGCAGCGTTGAAAAAGGGGAGCGGAACACCGGGGAGCTGTTTTTT. Amino acid sequence: CSVEKGERNTGELFF.

This clonotype was found many times. This sequence joins TRBV28 and TRBJ2-1, with TRBD2 identical over 9 bases. V shed 7 bases and J 15 bases; nucleotides not matched to a gene: 13. Germline-derived CDR1 and CDR2 are MDHEN and SYDVKM. The CDR3 has 13 residues. CDR3 region: CASISASGMDRFF. Here the CDR3 DNA reads TGTGCCAGCATTAGTGCTAGCGGGATGGATCGGTTCTTC.

This clonotype was detected ten times or more. The V call is TRBV30, the J call TRBJ1-2; D ambiguous. CDR1 is GTSNPN and CDR2 is SVGIG in the germline V gene (reference sequence). V gave up 0 bases and J gave up 2 bases, with 13 bases separating them. The CDR3 runs to 15 residues. The CDR3 DNA reads as TGTGCCTGGAGTGTACGGCCCGGGCGAAACTATGGCTACACCTTC. It encodes CAWSVRPGRNYGYTF.

This clonotype was recorded many times. The chain couples TRBV3-1 to TRBJ2-3, with 7 bases fitting TRBD2. The CDR3 totals 17 residues. The trim removed 4 bases at V and 6 bases at J, leaving 16 bases unmatched. The germline gives CDR1 LGHDT, CDR2 YNNKEL (reference sequence). CDR3 loop: CASSRGLGEGLGDTQYF. The CDR3 DNA is TGTGCCAGCAGCCGAGGCTTGGGGGAGGGCCTAGGGGATACGCAGTATTTT.

This clonotype has ten or more counts. The chain links TRBV30 to TRBJ2-2; 13 positions agree with TRBD2. The J segment lost 4 bases and the V segment lost 3 bases, leaving 5 bases of the junction unmatched. The CDR3 sequence is 16 residues long. CDR1 GTSNPN and CDR2 SVGIG come from the germline V gene (reference sequence). The CDR3 here is CAWRLAGGPGTGELFF. CDR3 nucleotide sequence: TGTGCCTGGAGACTAGCGGGAGGGCCGGGCACCGGGGAGCTGTTTTTT.

Note on this clonotype: A much more abundant neighbour one base away suggests this may be a read error. The chain joins TRBV20-1 to TRBJ1-1; no definite D call. The CDR3 contains 13 residues. Germline CDR1 is DFQATT and CDR2 is SNEGSKA (reference sequence). The DNA of the CDR3 is TGCAGTGCTAGAGACACTCTCGGCACTGAAGCTCTCTTT. It translates to CSARDTLGTEALF.

The CDR3 sequence is CARTRTGLSADTQYF. CDR3 DNA sequence: TGCGCCAGAACACGGACAGGGCTCTCCGCAGATACGCAGTATTTT. The rearrangement links TRBV10-1 to TRBJ2-3; 8 bases fit TRBD1. This CDR3 spans 15 amino acids. CDR1 WNHNN and CDR2 SYGVQD come from the germline V gene (reference sequence). V lost 9 bases and J lost 4; bases outside the gene matches: 12.

Many counts were recorded for this clonotype. The rearrangement uses TRBV28 and TRBJ1-1; possible D gene TRBD1, 5 bases. V dropped 5 bases and J dropped 8 bases, with 12 bases sitting between them. The CDR3 totals 12 residues. Germline-derived CDR1 and CDR2 are MDHEN and SYDVKM. CDR3 loop: CASSLLRQEAFF. DNA of the CDR3: TGTGCCAGCAGTCTACTCCGACAGGAAGCTTTCTTT. Full variable domain (remainder filled in from reference TRBV28 and TRBJ1-1): DVKVTQSSRYLVKRTGEKVFLECVQDMDHENMFWYRQDPGLGLRLIYFSYDVKMKEKGDIPEGYSVSREKKERFSLILESASTNQTSMYLCASSLLRQEAFFGQGTRLTVV.

Only a few counts were recorded for this clonotype. V is TRBV4-1 and J is TRBJ2-7, with D uncertain. Germline V lookup: CDR1 MGHRA, CDR2 YSYEKL. Trimming took off 2 bases at V and 5 bases at J, with 13 bases between the two ends. CDR3 length: 14 residues. CDR3 nucleotides: TGCGCCAGCAGCCAAAACCCGCCGGTCGACGAGCAGTACTTC. Translated, it gives CASSQNPPVDEQYF.

The table lists this clonotype with many counts. The V and J genes are TRBV7-8 and TRBJ2-1; D possibly matches TRBD1 or TRBD2 (5 bases each). Trimming removed 4 bases at V and 0 bases at J, with 19 bases between. The CDR3 sequence is 18 residues long. Germline values: CDR1 SGHVS, CDR2 FQNEAQ. The CDR3 nucleotides read TGTGCCAGCAGCTCAGACAGAGATGGACTCCTCTCCTACAATGAGCAGTTCTTC. Translating it yields CASSSDRDGLLSYNEQFF.

This clonotype came up many times. V and J are TRBV12-3 or TRBV12-4 and TRBJ1-1; D is unclear. Trimming shortened V by 2 bases and J by 1 base, and 5 bases separated the two germline ends. The CDR3 totals 13 residues. CDR3 region: CASSLKRNTEAFF. The CDR3 nucleotides are TGTGCCAGCAGTTTAAAAAGGAACACTGAAGCTTTCTTT.

This clonotype was detected many times. The chain combines TRBV20-1 with TRBJ2-3; D gene ambiguous. Trimming removed 0 bases at V and 6 bases at J, with 16 bases between. The CDR3 runs 15 residues. The germline V gene has CDR1 DFQATT and CDR2 SNEGSKA (reference sequence). CDR3 nucleotide sequence: TGCAGTGCTAGAGATGTGGTAGATGATACCGATACGCAGTATTTT. It yields the protein CSARDVVDDTDTQYF.

A few counts support this clonotype. V gene TRBV7-2 combines with J gene TRBJ1-5; the D is unclear. Germline V gene lookup returns CDR1 SGHTA and CDR2 FQGNSA. Trimming removed 1 base from V and 2 bases from J, with 9 bases in between. The CDR3 extends over 15 amino acids. Written as DNA, the CDR3 is TGTGCCAGCAGCTTAGAGGGAGCCCGCAATCAGCCCCAGCATTTT. It yields the protein CASSLEGARNQPQHF.

The chain joins TRBV11-2 to TRBJ2-5, with 14 bases aligning to TRBD2. This CDR3 spans 15 amino acids. Germline CDR1 is SGHAT and CDR2 is FQNNGV. Trimming took 4 bases from V and 4 from J; bases not matched to a gene: 2. CDR3: CASSWTSGRSETQYF. The CDR3 DNA reads as TGTGCCAGCAGCTGGACTAGCGGGAGGTCAGAGACCCAGTACTTC.

At least ten counts were recorded for this clonotype. The genes are TRBV6-2 or TRBV6-3 and TRBJ2-2, with TRBD1 identical over 9 bases. V dropped 5 bases and J dropped 0; count of bases not matched to a gene: 10. Germline loops: CDR1 MNHEY, CDR2 SVGEGT. The CDR3 contains 18 residues. The DNA of the CDR3 is TGTGCCAGCAGTACCCACACCGGGACAGGGTCGAACACCGGGGAGCTGTTTTTT. This gives the protein CASSTHTGTGSNTGELFF.